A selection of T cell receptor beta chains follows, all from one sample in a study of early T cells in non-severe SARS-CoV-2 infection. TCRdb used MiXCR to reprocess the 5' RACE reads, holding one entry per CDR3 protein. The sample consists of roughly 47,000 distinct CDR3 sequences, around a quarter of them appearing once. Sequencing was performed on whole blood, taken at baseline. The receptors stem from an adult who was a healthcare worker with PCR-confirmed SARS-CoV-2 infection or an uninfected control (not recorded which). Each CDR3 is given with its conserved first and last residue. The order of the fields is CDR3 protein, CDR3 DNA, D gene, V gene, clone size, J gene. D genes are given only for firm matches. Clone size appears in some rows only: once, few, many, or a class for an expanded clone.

CASSPGTENTGELFF	TGTGCCAGCAGCCCCGGGACGGAGAACACCGGGGAGCTGTTTTTT	.	TRBV7-9	.	TRBJ2-2
CASSLGANEKLFF	TGCGCCAGCAGCCTGGGAGCGAATGAAAAACTGTTTTTT	.	TRBV5-1	.	TRBJ1-4
CAISVGDGDNSPLHF	TGTGCCATCAGTGTGGGGGACGGTGATAATTCACCCCTCCACTTT	.	TRBV10-3	.	TRBJ1-6
CASSQEEGRGETFF	TGCGCCAGCAGCCAAGAGGAGGGACGAGGTGAGACTTTCTTT	.	TRBV4-3	few	TRBJ1-1
CASSPAWSTDTQYF	TGTGCCAGCTCACCGGCCTGGAGCACAGATACGCAGTATTTT	.	TRBV18	.	TRBJ2-3
CASRAGSSYIYGYTF	TGTGCCAGCCGAGCCGGGTCCTCTTATATATATGGCTACACCTTC	.	TRBV7-9	.	TRBJ1-2
CASRPGTGAEAFF	TGCGCCAGCAGACCCGGGACAGGCGCTGAAGCTTTCTTT	TRBD1	TRBV10-1	many	TRBJ1-1
CASSRPTGEDEKLFF	TGTGCCAGCAGCCGTCCAACAGGGGAAGATGAAAAACTGTTTTTT	TRBD1	TRBV7-9	.	TRBJ1-4
CASSLTGGTSNSPLHF	TGTGCCAGCAGCCTTACAGGGGGCACTAGTAATTCACCCCTCCACTTT	TRBD1	TRBV7-9	few	TRBJ1-6
CASSLSPQNTEAFF	TGTGCCAGCAGCTTATCTCCCCAGAACACTGAAGCTTTCTTT	.	TRBV7-8	.	TRBJ1-1
CASSPRIEGPGANVLTF	TGTGCCAGCAGCCCCCGAATCGAGGGGCCTGGGGCCAACGTCCTGACTTTC	.	TRBV9	.	TRBJ2-6
CASSLERQAGELFF	TGTGCCAGCAGCTTAGAAAGACAGGCCGGGGAGCTGTTTTTT	.	TRBV7-2	.	TRBJ2-2
CASSYPGGKGETQYF	TGTGCCAGCAGCTACCCAGGTGGAAAGGGGGAGACCCAGTACTTC	.	TRBV5-4	.	TRBJ2-5
CASSSYRRTYNEQFF	TGTGCCAGCAGCTCCTATCGCCGGACCTACAATGAGCAGTTCTTC	.	TRBV7-2	.	TRBJ2-1
CANAGTPYGELFF	TGCGCCAACGCGGGGACACCATACGGGGAGCTGTTTTTT	.	TRBV10-2	few	TRBJ2-2
CASSLPRASGGGVDTQYF	TGTGCCAGCAGCCTCCCGCGGGCTAGCGGGGGGGGCGTAGATACGCAGTATTTT	TRBD2	TRBV7-9	.	TRBJ2-3